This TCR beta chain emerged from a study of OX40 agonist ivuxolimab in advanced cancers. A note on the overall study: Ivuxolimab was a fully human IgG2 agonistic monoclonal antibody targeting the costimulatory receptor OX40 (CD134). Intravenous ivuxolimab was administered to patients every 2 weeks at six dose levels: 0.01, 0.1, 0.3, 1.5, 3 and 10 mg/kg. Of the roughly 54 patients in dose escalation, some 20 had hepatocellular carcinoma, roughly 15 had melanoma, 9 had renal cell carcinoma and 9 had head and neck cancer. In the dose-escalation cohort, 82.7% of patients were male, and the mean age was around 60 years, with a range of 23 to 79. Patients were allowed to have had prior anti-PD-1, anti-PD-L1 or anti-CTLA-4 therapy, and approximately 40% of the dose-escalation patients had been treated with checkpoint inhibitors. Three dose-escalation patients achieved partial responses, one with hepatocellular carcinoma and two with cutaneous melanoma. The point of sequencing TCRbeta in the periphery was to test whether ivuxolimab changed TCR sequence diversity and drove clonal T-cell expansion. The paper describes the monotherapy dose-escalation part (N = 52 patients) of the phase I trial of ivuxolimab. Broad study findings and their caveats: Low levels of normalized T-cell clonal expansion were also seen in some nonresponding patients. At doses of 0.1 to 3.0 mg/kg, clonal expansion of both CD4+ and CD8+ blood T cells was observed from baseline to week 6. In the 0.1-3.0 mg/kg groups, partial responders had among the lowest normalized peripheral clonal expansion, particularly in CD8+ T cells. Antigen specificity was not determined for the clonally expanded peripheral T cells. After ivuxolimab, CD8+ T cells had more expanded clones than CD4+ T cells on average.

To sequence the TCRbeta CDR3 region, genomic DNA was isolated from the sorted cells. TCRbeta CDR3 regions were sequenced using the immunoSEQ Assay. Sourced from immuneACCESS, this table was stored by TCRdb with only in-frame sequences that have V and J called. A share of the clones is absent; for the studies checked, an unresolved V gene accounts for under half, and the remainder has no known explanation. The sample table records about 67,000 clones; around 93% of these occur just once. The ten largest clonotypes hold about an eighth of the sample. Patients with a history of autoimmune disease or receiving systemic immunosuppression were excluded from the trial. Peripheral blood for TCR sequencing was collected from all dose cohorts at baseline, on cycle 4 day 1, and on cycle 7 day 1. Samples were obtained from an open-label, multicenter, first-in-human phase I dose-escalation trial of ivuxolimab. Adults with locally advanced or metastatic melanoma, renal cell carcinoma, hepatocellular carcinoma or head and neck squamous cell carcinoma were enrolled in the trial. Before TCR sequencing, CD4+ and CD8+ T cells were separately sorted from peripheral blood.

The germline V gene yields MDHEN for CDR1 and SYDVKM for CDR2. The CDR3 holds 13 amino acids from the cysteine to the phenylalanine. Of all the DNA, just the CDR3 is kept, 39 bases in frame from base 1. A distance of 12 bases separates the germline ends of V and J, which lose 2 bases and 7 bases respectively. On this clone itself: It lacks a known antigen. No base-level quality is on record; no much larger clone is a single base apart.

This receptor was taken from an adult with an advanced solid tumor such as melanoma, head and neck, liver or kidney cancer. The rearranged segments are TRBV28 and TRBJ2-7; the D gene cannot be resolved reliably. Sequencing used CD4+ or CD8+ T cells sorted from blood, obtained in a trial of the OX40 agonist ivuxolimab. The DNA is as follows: TGTGCCAGCAGTTTACCCGACGGTCTAGAGCAGTACTTC. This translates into CASSLPDGLEQYF. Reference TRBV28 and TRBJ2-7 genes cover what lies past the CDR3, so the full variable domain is DVKVTQSSRYLVKRTGEKVFLECVQDMDHENMFWYRQDPGLGLRLIYFSYDVKMKEKGDIPEGYSVSREKKERFSLILESASTNQTSMYLCASSLPDGLEQYFGPGTRLTVT.